This T cell receptor beta chain appears in the sequencing data of a study of blood T cell repertoires in COVID-19. Study overall: PBMCs, B-cell-depleted T cells, or T cells were the source of the cDNA or gDNA that made up the material.

The CDR3 runs to 19 residues. The trim removed 3 bases at V and 0 bases at J, leaving 18 bases unmatched. Germline V lookup: CDR1 DFQATT, CDR2 SNEGSKA (reference sequence). Enrollees, roughly 18 to 89 years old, lived in 24 US areas. Self-reported history from a screening survey and questionnaire set each donor's cohort. In the authors' methods: Reference gene primers were amplified, and this amplification served to estimate nucleated cell counts. Some clones are missing from TCRdb's copy, which holds only in-frame ones; the method was immunoSEQ multiplex PCR. From that table come the V and J calls and clone size; the DNA was used to work out D and trimming. The sample yields 140,000 to 150,000 clones, roughly 88% seen once.

The TCR originated in a man aged 50 or older who had recovered from COVID-19. The chain joins TRBV20-1 to TRBJ1-1; TRBD1 matches 8 bases. The sequencing input was PBMCs or T cells enriched from blood (not recorded which). CDR3 loop: CSASRGTPGQVPMNTEAFF. CDR3 DNA sequence: TGCAGTGCTAGTAGGGGGACCCCGGGACAGGTTCCAATGAACACTGAAGCTTTCTTT.